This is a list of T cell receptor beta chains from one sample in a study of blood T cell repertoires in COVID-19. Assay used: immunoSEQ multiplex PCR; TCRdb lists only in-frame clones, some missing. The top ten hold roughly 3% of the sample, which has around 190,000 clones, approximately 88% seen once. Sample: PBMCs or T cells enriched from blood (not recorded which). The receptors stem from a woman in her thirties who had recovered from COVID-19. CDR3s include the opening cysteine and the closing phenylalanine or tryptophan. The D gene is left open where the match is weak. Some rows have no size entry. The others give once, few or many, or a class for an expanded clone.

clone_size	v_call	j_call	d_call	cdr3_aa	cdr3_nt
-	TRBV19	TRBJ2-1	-	CASSIGLAFDEQFF	TGTGCCAGTAGTATAGGCCTAGCCTTTGATGAGCAGTTCTTC
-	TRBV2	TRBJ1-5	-	CASSQQGSNQPQHF	TGTGCCAGCAGTCAACAGGGTAGCAATCAGCCCCAGCATTTT
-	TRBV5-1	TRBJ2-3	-	CASLPGGLTDTQYF	TGCGCCAGCCTCCCCGGGGGGCTCACAGATACGCAGTATTTT
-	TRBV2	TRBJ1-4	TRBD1	CASRHDRVWEKLFF	TGTGCCAGCAGACACGACAGGGTTTGGGAAAAACTGTTTTTT
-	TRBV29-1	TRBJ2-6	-	CSARESPNVLTF	TGCAGCGCTCGGGAGTCGCCCAACGTCCTGACTTTC
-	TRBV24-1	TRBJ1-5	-	CATSEQGVAQPQHF	TGTGCCACCAGTGAACAGGGAGTGGCTCAGCCCCAGCATTTT
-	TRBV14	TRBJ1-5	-	CASSQGGSGPQHF	TGTGCCAGCAGCCAGGGGGGGTCGGGGCCCCAGCATTTT
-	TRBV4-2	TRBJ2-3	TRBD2	CASSQTLAAGPPTDTQYF	TGTGCCAGCAGCCAAACTCTAGCGGCAGGCCCGCCCACAGATACGCAGTATTTT
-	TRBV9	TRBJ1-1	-	CASSVGLRTEAFF	TGTGCCAGCAGCGTAGGCCTGAGAACTGAAGCTTTCTTT
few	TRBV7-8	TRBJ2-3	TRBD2	CASSERDFPDTQYF	TGTGCCAGCAGCGAGCGGGACTTTCCAGATACGCAGTATTTT
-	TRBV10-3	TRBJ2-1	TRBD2	CAISSTTLAGEQFF	TGTGCCATCAGCTCAACTACACTAGCGGGGGAGCAGTTCTTC
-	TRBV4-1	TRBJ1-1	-	CASSQGGGREAEAFF	TGCGCCAGCAGCCAAGGGGGGGGTCGGGAAGCTGAAGCTTTCTTT
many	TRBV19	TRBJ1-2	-	CASSISEGGNYGYTF	TGTGCCAGTAGTATAAGCGAAGGAGGAAACTATGGCTACACCTTC
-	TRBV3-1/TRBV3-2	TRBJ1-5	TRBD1	CASSPRQGGWPQHF	TGTGCCAGCAGCCCGAGACAGGGGGGATGGCCCCAGCATTTT
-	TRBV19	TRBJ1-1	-	CASSLRGMNTEAFF	TGTGCCAGTAGTCTCAGAGGGATGAACACTGAAGCTTTCTTT
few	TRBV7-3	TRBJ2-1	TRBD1	CASSLDRDNEQFF	TGTGCCAGCAGCCTCGACAGGGACAATGAGCAGTTCTTC
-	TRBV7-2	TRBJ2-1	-	CASSFSGAYNEQFF	TGTGCCAGCAGCTTTTCCGGGGCCTACAATGAGCAGTTCTTC
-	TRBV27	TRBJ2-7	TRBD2	CASSLSVSGSHEQYF	TGTGCCAGCAGTTTATCGGTTAGCGGGAGCCACGAGCAGTACTTC
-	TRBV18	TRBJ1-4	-	CASSRGGPGGEKLFF	TGTGCCAGCTCACGGGGCGGACCCGGGGGTGAAAAACTGTTTTTT
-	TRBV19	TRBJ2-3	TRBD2	CASSLRGGMEDTQYF	TGTGCCAGTAGTTTGCGGGGAGGGATGGAGGATACGCAGTATTTT
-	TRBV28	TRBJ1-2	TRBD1	CASGGTGIYGYTF	TGTGCCAGCGGGGGGACAGGGATCTATGGCTACACCTTC
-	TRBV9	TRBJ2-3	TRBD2	CASSVEIGGGEQGTQYF	TGTGCCAGCAGCGTAGAGATCGGCGGGGGGGAGCAGGGTACGCAGTATTTT
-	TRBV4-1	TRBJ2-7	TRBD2	CASSQGKASGRGLEQYF	TGCGCCAGCAGCCAAGGGAAGGCTAGCGGGAGGGGGTTGGAGCAGTACTTC
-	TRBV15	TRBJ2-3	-	CATSREPGADTQYF	TGTGCCACCAGCAGAGAGCCGGGGGCAGATACGCAGTATTTT
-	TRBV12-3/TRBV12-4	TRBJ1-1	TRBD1	CASSLGTGGEAFF	TGTGCCAGCAGCCTCGGGACAGGAGGTGAAGCTTTCTTT
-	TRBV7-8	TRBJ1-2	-	CASSPNGDGYTF	TGTGCCAGCAGCCCAAATGGAGACGGCTACACCTTC
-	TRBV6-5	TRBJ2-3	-	CASSLGGGLTDTQYF	TGTGCCAGCAGTTTAGGGGGAGGGCTGACAGATACGCAGTATTTT
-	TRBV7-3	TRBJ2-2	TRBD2	CASSATRAGGELFF	TGTGCCAGCAGCGCGACTAGAGCGGGAGGGGAGCTGTTTTTT
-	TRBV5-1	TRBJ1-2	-	CASSLASLSGGHGYTF	TGCGCCAGCAGCTTGGCGTCTTTATCTGGTGGGCATGGCTACACCTTC